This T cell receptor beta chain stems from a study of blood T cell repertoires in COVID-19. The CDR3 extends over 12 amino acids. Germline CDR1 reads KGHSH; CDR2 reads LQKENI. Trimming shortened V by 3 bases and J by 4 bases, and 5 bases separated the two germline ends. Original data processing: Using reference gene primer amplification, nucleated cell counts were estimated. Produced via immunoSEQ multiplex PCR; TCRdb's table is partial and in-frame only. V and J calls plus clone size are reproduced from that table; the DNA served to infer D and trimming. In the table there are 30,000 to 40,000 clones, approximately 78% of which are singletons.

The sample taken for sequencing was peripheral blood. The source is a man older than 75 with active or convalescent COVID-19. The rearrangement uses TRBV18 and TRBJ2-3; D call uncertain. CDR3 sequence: CASSPAPDTQYF. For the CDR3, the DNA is TGTGCCAGCTCACCGGCCCCAGATACGCAGTATTTT.